A single sample gave rise to the 26 T cell receptor beta chains below, sequenced in a study of blood T cell repertoires in COVID-19. TCRdb keeps only in-frame clones here, not all; method: immunoSEQ multiplex PCR. The top ten hold 1.4% of the sample, which has 230,000 or so clones, 65% to 90% seen once. The sequencing sample was made of peripheral blood. The receptors originated from a woman aged 40 to 50 who had recovered from COVID-19.

The chain links TRBV10-3 to TRBJ2-6, with unresolved D. Trimming took 10 bases from V and 0 from J, leaving 10 bases between them. Germline V gene sequence: CDR1 ENHRY, CDR2 SYGVKD. There are 14 residues in the CDR3. CDR3 sequence: CATSPSSGANVLTF. CDR3 DNA: TGTGCCACAAGCCCGAGCTCTGGGGCCAACGTCCTGACTTTC.

This clone was detected only a few times. The CDR3 is CASSPWTDAGNTIYF. The CDR3 coding sequence is TGTGCCAGCAGTCCGTGGACAGATGCTGGAAACACCATATATTTT. This rearrangement joins TRBV6-5 to TRBJ1-3; weak D call: TRBD1 (6 bases). CDR3 length: 15 amino acids. The germline V gene has CDR1 MNHEY and CDR2 SVGAGI. V was pared by 5 bases and J by 2 bases, with 13 bases between.

V gene TRBV12-5 combines with J gene TRBJ1-1; possible D gene TRBD1, 5 bases. In germline, CDR1 is LGHNT, CDR2 FRNRAP. V was shortened by 1 base and J by 1 base, with 13 bases between the two germline ends. The CDR3 runs 16 residues. The CDR3 spells CASGLGQGLGNTEAFF. The CDR3 bases are TGTGCTAGTGGTTTGGGCCAGGGATTAGGGAACACTGAAGCTTTCTTT.

The gene calls are TRBV12-3 or TRBV12-4 and TRBJ1-1, with TRBD1 as a possible D gene (5 bases). There are 13 residues in the CDR3. V was shortened by 1 base and J by 8 bases, with 11 bases between the two germline ends. CDR3 nucleotide sequence: TGTGCCAGCAGTTTAGGGTGGCAGGGAGAAGCTTTCTTT. Encoded protein: CASSLGWQGEAFF.

The genes are TRBV6-1 and TRBJ1-6; D uncertain. V lost 0 bases and J 11 bases, leaving 14 bases between the germline ends. The CDR3 is 15 residues long. The V gene's germline CDR1 is MNHNS and CDR2 SASEGT. The CDR3 DNA is TGTGCCAGCAGTGAAGCAGAGACTGATTCAACACCCCTCCACTTT. Its protein product is CASSEAETDSTPLHF.

The chain combines TRBV7-9 with TRBJ1-1, with D hard to call. Germline-derived CDR1 and CDR2 are SEHNR and FQNEAQ (reference sequence). CDR3 size: 17 residues. Trimming cost V 5 bases and J 0 bases, with 19 bases left between them. The DNA for the CDR3 is TGTGCCAGCAGCCCCCCCGCGAACCCCAGGATGAACACTGAAGCTTTCTTT. It is translated as CASSPPANPRMNTEAFF. Supplemented by reference TRBV7-9 and TRBJ1-1, the full variable domain reads DTGVSQNPRHKITKRGQNVTFRCDPISEHNRLYWYRQTLGQGPEFLTYFQNEAQLEKSRLLSDRFSAERPKGSFSTLEIQRTEQGDSAMYLCASSPPANPRMNTEAFFGQGTRLTVV.

V is TRBV5-1 and J is TRBJ1-4; 9 positions agree with TRBD1. V lost 4 bases and J lost 7; bases outside the gene matches: 5. Germline assignment: CDR1 SGHRS and CDR2 YFSETQ. The CDR3 loop spans 14 amino acids. DNA for the CDR3: TGCGCCAGCAGCCGGGGACAGGGAATTGAAAAACTGTTTTTT. Protein sequence: CASSRGQGIEKLFF.

This chain uses TRBV6-5 with TRBJ2-1, with TRBD2 identical over 11 bases. This CDR3 has 15 amino acids. The V gene's germline CDR1 is MNHEY and CDR2 SVGAGI. Unmatched junction bases numbered 6, after V lost 7 bases and J lost 4 bases. The CDR3 bases are TGTGCCAGCAAAATAGCGGGGGGGCCGTACAATGAGCAGTTCTTC. It encodes CASKIAGGPYNEQFF.

The genes are TRBV11-2 and TRBJ2-1; 11 bases map to TRBD2. The CDR3 spans 17 residues. Germline assignment: CDR1 SGHAT and CDR2 FQNNGV. Trimming at V came to 0 bases and at J to 4 bases, leaving 5 bases not matched to a gene. CDR3 sequence reads: CASSLDSGLAVYNEQFF. CDR3 coding DNA: TGTGCCAGCAGCTTAGACTCGGGACTAGCGGTATACAATGAGCAGTTCTTC.

V usage is TRBV7-2 and J usage is TRBJ1-5; D unclear. The length of the CDR3 is 15 residues. The germline CDR1 and CDR2 sequences are SGHTA and FQGNSA. Trimming shortened V by 1 base and J by 1 base, and 8 bases separated the two germline ends. CDR3 DNA sequence: TGTGCCAGCAGCTTAGTAGTGCAAAGCAATCAGCCCCAGCATTTT. Its translation is CASSLVVQSNQPQHF.

This clone was picked up a small number of times. A junction boundary mismatches the germline segment, possibly from a read error. The V and J genes are TRBV7-7 and TRBJ2-3, with 7 nucleotides matching TRBD1. Per germline, CDR1 SSHAT and CDR2 FNYEAQ (reference sequence). This CDR3 region has 13 residues. The CDR3 nucleotides are TGTGCTAGCAGCACCGGGACAGAGAATACGCAGTATTTT. This sequence encodes CASSTGTENTQYF. The whole variable domain, filled in from reference TRBV7-7 and TRBJ2-3, reads GAGVSQSPRYKVTKRGQDVTLRCDPISSHATLYWYQQALGQGPEFLTYFNYEAQPDKSGLPSDRFSAERPEGSISTLTIQRTEQRDSAMYRCASSTGTENTQYFGPGTRLTVL.

The rearrangement uses TRBV19 and TRBJ2-7, with 9 bases aligning to TRBD1. Trimming cost V 3 bases and J 2 bases; bases outside gene matches: 5. This CDR3 has 15 residues. Germline V lookup: CDR1 LNHDA, CDR2 SQIVND (reference sequence). The CDR3 is CASSIGQGFAYEQYF. The CDR3 DNA reads TGTGCCAGTAGTATCGGACAGGGGTTCGCCTACGAGCAGTACTTC.

The chain combines TRBV6-5 with TRBJ2-7; D possibly corresponds to TRBD1 (5 bases). The CDR3 has 14 amino acids. The germline V gene has CDR1 MNHEY and CDR2 SVGAGI. V was shortened by 6 bases and J by 2 bases, with 14 bases between the two germline ends. The CDR3: CASSPDRNPYEQYF. In DNA form, the CDR3 reads TGTGCCAGCAGCCCAGACAGAAACCCCTACGAGCAGTACTTC.

The V and J genes are TRBV6-2 or TRBV6-3 and TRBJ1-1; TRBD1 is a possible D gene (6 bases). Between the trimmed V and J ends, which lost 6 bases and 6 bases, there was a span of 20 bases. Germline loops: CDR1 MNHEY, CDR2 SVGEGT. This CDR3 has 15 amino acids. This CDR3 is CASSQPTTGDAEAFF. The CDR3 DNA reads as TGTGCCAGCAGCCAACCTACGACAGGCGATGCTGAAGCTTTCTTT.

This sequence joins TRBV5-4 and TRBJ2-2; 7 bases fit TRBD1. This CDR3 region has 16 residues. The V and J ends lost 2 bases and 3 bases, in that order; junction bases with no gene match: 7. CDR1 SGHNT and CDR2 YYREEE come from the germline V gene (reference sequence). The CDR3 here is CASSFGRGRDTGELFF. In nucleotides, the CDR3 is TGTGCCAGCAGCTTTGGAAGGGGGCGGGACACCGGGGAGCTGTTTTTT. Using reference TRBV5-4 and TRBJ2-2 for the parts outside the CDR3, the full variable domain is ETGVTQSPTHLIKTRGQQVTLRCSSQSGHNTVSWYQQALGQGPQFIFQYYREEENGRGNFPPRFSGLQFPNYSSELNVNALELDDSALYLCASSFGRGRDTGELFFGEGSRLTVL.

The chain links TRBV19 to TRBJ1-5; possibly TRBD1 for D (6 bases). V was trimmed by 6 bases and J by 5 bases, leaving 20 bases between them. Germline V gene sequence: CDR1 LNHDA, CDR2 SQIVND (reference sequence). CDR3 length equals 16 residues. The CDR3 reads CASSLDRSRVDQPQHF. The CDR3 DNA sequence: TGTGCCAGTAGCCTCGACAGGTCCCGCGTAGATCAGCCCCAGCATTTT. The complete variable domain, with remaining parts taken from reference TRBV19 and TRBJ1-5, reads DGGITQSPKYLFRKEGQNVTLSCEQNLNHDAMYWYRQDPGQGLRLIYYSQIVNDFQKGDIAEGYSVSREKKESFPLTVTSAQKNPTAFYLCASSLDRSRVDQPQHFGDGTRLSIL.

The genes are TRBV7-9 and TRBJ2-1; 9 bases line up with TRBD1. J was trimmed by 12 bases and V by 0 bases; bases with no gene match: 6. CDR3 size: 14 residues. The germline V gene has CDR1 SEHNR and CDR2 FQNEAQ (reference sequence). The DNA of the CDR3 is TGTGCCAGCAGCTTAGCGACAGGGGGGTCCCTGCAGTTCTTC. Encoded protein: CASSLATGGSLQFF.

The CDR3 here is CASSGAGTGAEVYGYTF. CDR3 bases: TGTGCCAGCTCGGGGGCCGGGACAGGGGCGGAGGTCTATGGCTACACCTTC. The chain is built from TRBV28 and TRBJ1-2; TRBD1 agrees at 10 bases. Looked up from germline, CDR1 is MDHEN and CDR2 is SYDVKM. Germline trimming cut 8 bases from V and 4 bases from J; bases unmatched to any gene: 16. The CDR3 spans 17 residues.

This clone is a singleton in its sample. This chain joins TRBV18 and TRBJ1-4; TRBD1 might be the D (5 bases). CDR3 length: 13 amino acids. In germline, CDR1 is KGHSH, CDR2 LQKENI. V was cut by 4 bases and J by 7 bases, with 10 bases left in between. As DNA, the CDR3 is TGTGCCAGCTCACGGGGCTCGGGTGAAAAACTGTTTTTT. Its protein is CASSRGSGEKLFF.

This clone was seen only a few times. The rearrangement uses TRBV11-3 and TRBJ2-1; D is unclear. The CDR3 has 14 amino acids. Germline loops: CDR1 SGHNT, CDR2 YENEEA. Trimming stripped 4 bases from V and 5 bases from J, with 12 bases between. Here the CDR3 DNA reads TGTGCCAGCAGCTCAGACGGGTCCAACAATGAGCAGTTCTTC. It encodes CASSSDGSNNEQFF.

The sample holds many counts of this clone. This chain uses TRBV16 with TRBJ1-6; possibly TRBD1 for D (6 bases). Per germline, CDR1 KGHSY and CDR2 FQNENV. The CDR3 has 16 amino acids. Deletions cut 4 bases from V and 6 bases from J, with 16 bases between. The CDR3 nucleotides read TGTGCCAGCAGCCGCATCACGGGAGGGGGTAATTCACCCCTCCACTTT. Translation gives CASSRITGGGNSPLHF.

This chain joins TRBV10-1 and TRBJ1-4; no definite D call. V gave up 3 bases and J gave up 8 bases, with 13 bases separating them. The CDR3 sequence is 14 residues long. CDR1 is WNHNN, CDR2 SYGVQD, per germline (reference sequence). CDR3 residues: CASSDPSDKEKLFF. CDR3 in DNA: TGCGCCAGCAGTGACCCATCCGACAAAGAAAAACTGTTTTTT.

This chain links TRBV11-3 with TRBJ2-3, with a possible D match to TRBD1 (6 bases). Germline CDR1 reads SGHNT; CDR2 reads YENEEA. The CDR3 consists of 14 residues. Trimming removed 5 bases from V and 4 bases from J, with 13 bases in between. The CDR3 is CASSNGQRADTQYF. In DNA form, the CDR3 reads TGTGCCAGCAGCAACGGACAGCGAGCAGATACGCAGTATTTT.

The chain combines TRBV7-9 with TRBJ1-1, with D possibly being TRBD1 (5 bases). V shed 5 bases and J shed 1 base, with 14 bases lying between them. Germline loops: CDR1 SEHNR, CDR2 FQNEAQ (reference sequence). The CDR3 totals 15 residues. The CDR3 spells CASSQAGGGNTEAFF. DNA of the CDR3: TGTGCCAGCAGCCAAGCGGGCGGGGGGAACACTGAAGCTTTCTTT. Combining the CDR3 with reference TRBV7-9 and TRBJ1-1 gives the whole variable domain DTGVSQNPRHKITKRGQNVTFRCDPISEHNRLYWYRQTLGQGPEFLTYFQNEAQLEKSRLLSDRFSAERPKGSFSTLEIQRTEQGDSAMYLCASSQAGGGNTEAFFGQGTRLTVV.

The chain carries TRBV7-3 and TRBJ2-1; TRBD2 aligns across 12 bases. CDR3 length: 15 residues. Germline CDR1 and CDR2: SGHTA and FQGTGA. V was clipped by 4 bases and J by 7 bases; unmatched bases: 5. CDR3: CASSYGTSGYNEQFF. In DNA, the CDR3 is TGTGCCAGCAGCTACGGGACTAGCGGGTATAATGAGCAGTTCTTC.

The chain is built from TRBV19 and TRBJ2-3; TRBD2 matches 10 bases. After removal of 1 base from V and 5 bases from J, the junction contained 3 bases not matched to a gene. The CDR3 is 15 residues long. Germline V CDR1 and CDR2: LNHDA, SQIVND (reference sequence). For the CDR3, the DNA is TGTGCCAGTAGTATAGCCTTAGCGGGGGGAGATACGCAGTATTTT. The encoded protein is CASSIALAGGDTQYF.